A selection of T cell receptor beta chains follows, all from one sample in a study of shared clonotypes between healthy human individuals. Measured with immunoSEQ multiplex PCR; TCRdb has only the in-frame clones, and not every one. Of some 380,000 clones listed, 90% to 98% were seen once; the top ten hold approximately 0.3%. Source material: memory CD8+ T cells sorted from blood. The receptors stem from a man aged 25-40 years in good health. Each CDR3 is given without its conserved first and last residue. A D gene is named only where the DNA matches it firmly. Clone size appears in some rows only: once, few, many, or a class for an expanded clone.

j_call d_call v_call clone_size cdr3_aa
TRBJ2-3 - TRBV25-1 - ASSAEADTQY
TRBJ1-1 TRBD1 TRBV18 - ASSSQGAGNTEAF
TRBJ2-3 TRBD2 TRBV10-1 - ASSLLADTDTQY
TRBJ2-7 - TRBV28 - ASSSGDGAIGHEQY
TRBJ2-1 TRBD2 TRBV5-1 - ASSPPRTSGRPYNEQF
TRBJ2-1 - TRBV11-2 - ASSLVDEQF
TRBJ2-1 TRBD2 TRBV7-2 - AQSRTSGYNEQF
TRBJ2-1 TRBD2 TRBV11-2 - ASSSLGTSHIIGEQF
TRBJ2-3 TRBD2 TRBV4-2 - ASSQDRLAGVGPDTQY
TRBJ2-7 TRBD2 TRBV7-8 once ASSPGTSGRYEQY
TRBJ2-1 TRBD1 TRBV10-3 - ATGGTGRDEQF
TRBJ2-3 - TRBV29-1 - SVRPGTHSTDTQY
TRBJ2-1 - TRBV7-9 - ASSPPEGNPYYNEQF
TRBJ1-1 TRBD1 TRBV9 once ASSVTGRLNTEAF
TRBJ1-5 - TRBV25-1 - ASSVAGQPQH
TRBJ1-4 - TRBV28 - ASSSLTGFATNEKLF
TRBJ2-3 TRBD2 TRBV10-2 - ASSESRALAGEDTQY
TRBJ2-7 - TRBV5-1 - ASRPPGTSPYEQY
TRBJ2-1 - TRBV7-3 - ASSLSAGSYNEQF
TRBJ2-1 - TRBV6-1 once ASRHVGYYNEQF
TRBJ1-1 TRBD1 TRBV7-9 - GTGQPNLPNTEAF
TRBJ2-6 - TRBV5-1 - ASSLVGANVLT
TRBJ2-3 - TRBV10-3 - AISEHWTPGTDTQY
TRBJ2-6 - TRBV7-3 - ASSSTRVGSGANVLT
TRBJ1-2 - TRBV15 - ATSIEAGGYGYT
TRBJ2-2 TRBD1 TRBV23-1 - ATGGTGELF
TRBJ1-2 - TRBV28 - ASSLSPRQGGYT
TRBJ2-5 TRBD2 TRBV6-5 - ASSYYSGTETQY
TRBJ1-5 - TRBV10-3 - AISEGTQPQH
TRBJ2-3 - TRBV2 - ASKQTSTDTQY
TRBJ2-1 - TRBV28 - ASRQYSAYGISSYNEQF
TRBJ2-5 TRBD1 TRBV2 once ASTPRQGFRETQY
TRBJ2-2 - TRBV18 - ASSPGVAVNTGELF
TRBJ2-7 - TRBV2 - ASRRGANEQY
TRBJ2-1 - TRBV28 - ASSSTGLPNNEQF
TRBJ2-3 TRBD1 TRBV18 - ASSPPGTGGTDTQY
TRBJ2-7 - TRBV7-9 - ASSLRPEREQY